This TCR beta chain was recorded in a study of blood T cell repertoires in COVID-19. As for the study in general: Sources were T cells, B-cell-depleted T cells, or PBMCs; the material itself was cDNA or gDNA.

Measured with immunoSEQ multiplex PCR; TCRdb has only the in-frame clones, and not every one. The sample has 200,000 to 250,000 clones; around nine tenths are singletons. Sequencing was done on a sample of peripheral blood. This TCR came from a man aged 60 to 69 who had recovered from COVID-19.

CDR3 nucleotides: TGCGCCAGCAGCCGACTACCGGGACAGTCGAGCTCCTACGAGCAGTACTTC. This codes for CASSRLPGQSSSYEQYF. The V gene is TRBV5-1, the J gene TRBJ2-7, with TRBD1 identical over 7 bases. Germline V CDR1 and CDR2: SGHRS, YFSETQ. This CDR3 is built from 17 residues. Trimming cost V 4 bases and J 0 bases; bases outside gene matches: 13.